This T cell receptor (beta chain) was identified in a study of cytomegalovirus exposure and HLA in healthy donors. Study at large: About 82 million unique TCRs from HLA-typed donors were held in an early release of data.

Use of 60 Vbeta and 13 Jbeta primers characterized the PCR. Libraries were prepared by immunoSEQ multiplex PCR; TCRdb keeps only in-frame clonotypes and omits some of them. The sample has around 48,000 clones; the top ten hold approximately 2.1%. The V end was cut by 2 bases, the J end by 0 bases, with 8 bases between. Per germline, CDR1 SQVTM and CDR2 ANQGSEA. This CDR3 region has 14 residues. Study-wide results and limits: There were reportedly fewer N-insertions in an Asian-associated ancestry cluster than the roughly 670-donor mean, in a later analysis.

As for this clone: Its antigen is currently unknown.

This receptor was identified in a female donor in good health and CMV-seronegative. Sequencing was performed on PBMCs. The chain links TRBV29-1 to TRBJ2-1; unclear D gene. CDR3 amino acids: CSVESESSYNEQFF. CDR3 in DNA: TGCAGCGTTGAATCCGAGAGCTCCTACAATGAGCAGTTCTTC.